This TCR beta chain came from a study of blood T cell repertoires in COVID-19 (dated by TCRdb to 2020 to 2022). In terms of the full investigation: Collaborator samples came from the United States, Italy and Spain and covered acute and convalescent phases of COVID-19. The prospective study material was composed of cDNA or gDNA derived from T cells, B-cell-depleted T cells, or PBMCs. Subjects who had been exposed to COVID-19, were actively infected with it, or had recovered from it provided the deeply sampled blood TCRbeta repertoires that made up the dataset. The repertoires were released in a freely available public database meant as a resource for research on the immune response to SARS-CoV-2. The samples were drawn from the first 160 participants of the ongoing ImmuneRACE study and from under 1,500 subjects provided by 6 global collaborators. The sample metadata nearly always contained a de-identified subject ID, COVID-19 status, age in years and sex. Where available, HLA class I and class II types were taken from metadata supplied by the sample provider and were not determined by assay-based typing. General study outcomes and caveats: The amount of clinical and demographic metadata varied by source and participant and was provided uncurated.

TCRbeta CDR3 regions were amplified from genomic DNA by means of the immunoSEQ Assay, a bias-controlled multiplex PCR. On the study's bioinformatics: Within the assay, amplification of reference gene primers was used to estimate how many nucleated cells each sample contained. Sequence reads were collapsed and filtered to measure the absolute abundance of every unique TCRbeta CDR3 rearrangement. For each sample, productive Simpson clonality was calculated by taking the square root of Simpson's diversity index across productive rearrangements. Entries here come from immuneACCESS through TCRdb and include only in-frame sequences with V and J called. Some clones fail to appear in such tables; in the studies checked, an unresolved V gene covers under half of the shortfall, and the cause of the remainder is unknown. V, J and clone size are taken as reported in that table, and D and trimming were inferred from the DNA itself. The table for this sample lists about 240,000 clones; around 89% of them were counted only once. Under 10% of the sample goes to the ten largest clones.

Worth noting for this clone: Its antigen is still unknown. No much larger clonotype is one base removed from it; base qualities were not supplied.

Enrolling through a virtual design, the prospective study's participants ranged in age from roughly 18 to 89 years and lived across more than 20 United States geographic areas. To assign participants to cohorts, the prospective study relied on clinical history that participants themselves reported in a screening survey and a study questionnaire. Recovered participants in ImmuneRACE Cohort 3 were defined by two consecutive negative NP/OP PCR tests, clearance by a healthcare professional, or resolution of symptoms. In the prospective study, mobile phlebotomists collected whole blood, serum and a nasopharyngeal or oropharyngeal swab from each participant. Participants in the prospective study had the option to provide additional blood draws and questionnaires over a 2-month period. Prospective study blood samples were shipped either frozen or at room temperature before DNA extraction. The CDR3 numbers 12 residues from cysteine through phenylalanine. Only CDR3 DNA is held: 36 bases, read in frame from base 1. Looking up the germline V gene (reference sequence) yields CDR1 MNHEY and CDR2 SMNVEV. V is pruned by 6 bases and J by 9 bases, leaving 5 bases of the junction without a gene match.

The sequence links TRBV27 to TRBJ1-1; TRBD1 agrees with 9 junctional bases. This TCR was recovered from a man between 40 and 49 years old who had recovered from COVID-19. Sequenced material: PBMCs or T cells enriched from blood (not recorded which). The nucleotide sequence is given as TGTGCCAGCAGGACAGGGGGTTCCCAAGCTTTCTTT. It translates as CASRTGGSQAFF.